This T cell receptor beta chain derives from a study of blood T cell repertoires in COVID-19. On the study more broadly: T cells, B-cell-depleted T cells, or PBMCs provided the cDNA or gDNA that served as material.

Participants spanned ages roughly 18 to 95 years and resided in roughly 22 US areas. Participants' own reports of clinical history determined their cohort assignment. Study processing details: Amplifying reference gene primers gave estimates of nucleated cell counts. Data came from immunoSEQ multiplex PCR; TCRdb stores just in-frame clones and leaves some out. That table is the source of V, J and clone size, and D and trimming were worked out from the DNA. The repertoire holds roughly 250,000 clones, 85% to 90% seen once, with 2.4% in the top ten. Germline V gene lookup returns CDR1 MNHEY and CDR2 SVGAGI. The CDR3 length is 16 residues. The germline V and J ends were trimmed by 2 bases and 6 bases, with 20 bases remaining between them.

The chain recombines TRBV6-5 with TRBJ2-7, with a weak D call TRBD2 (5 bases). The specimen sequenced was PBMCs or T cells enriched from blood (not recorded which). The TCR was taken from a woman in her late teens or twenties who had recovered from COVID-19. CDR3 DNA sequence: TGTGCCAGCAGTTACGACCGCATCTCAAATCGGGGCGAGCAGTACTTC. Translating gives CASSYDRISNRGEQYF.